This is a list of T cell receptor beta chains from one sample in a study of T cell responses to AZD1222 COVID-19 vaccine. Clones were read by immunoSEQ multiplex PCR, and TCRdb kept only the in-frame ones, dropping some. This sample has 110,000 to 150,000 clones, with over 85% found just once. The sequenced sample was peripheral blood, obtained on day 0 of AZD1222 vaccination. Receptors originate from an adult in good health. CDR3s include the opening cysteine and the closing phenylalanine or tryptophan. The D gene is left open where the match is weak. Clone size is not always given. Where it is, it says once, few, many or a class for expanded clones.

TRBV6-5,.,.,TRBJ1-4,CASSYSVQGSEKLFF,TGTGCCAGCAGTTACTCGGTTCAGGGAAGTGAAAAACTGTTTTTT
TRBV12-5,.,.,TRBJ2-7,CASGLDRTTYEQYF,TGTGCTAGTGGTTTGGACAGGACCACCTACGAGCAGTACTTC
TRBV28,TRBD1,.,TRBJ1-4,CASSSPGQYNEKLFF,TGTGCCAGCAGCTCGCCGGGACAGTATAATGAAAAACTGTTTTTT
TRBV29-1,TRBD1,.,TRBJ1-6,CSVRTGSTNSPLHF,TGCAGCGTTAGGACAGGCTCTACCAATTCACCCCTCCACTTT
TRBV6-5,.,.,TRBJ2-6,CASSRQYSGANVLTF,TGTGCCAGCAGCCGACAATACTCTGGGGCCAACGTCCTGACTTTC
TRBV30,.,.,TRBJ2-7,CAWSVGGAYEQYF,TGTGCCTGGAGTGTAGGGGGGGCCTACGAGCAGTACTTC
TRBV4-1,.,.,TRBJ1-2,CASSLATTNYGYTF,TGCGCCAGCAGCCTGGCAACCACTAACTATGGCTACACCTTC
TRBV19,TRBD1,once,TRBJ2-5,CASSQAGTGVEAQYF,TGTGCCAGTAGTCAGGCCGGGACAGGGGTAGAGGCCCAGTACTTC
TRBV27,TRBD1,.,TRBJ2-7,CASSRDRNSYEQYF,TGTGCCAGCAGCCGGGACAGGAACTCCTACGAGCAGTACTTC
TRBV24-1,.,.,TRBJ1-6,CATSPGRGSPLHF,TGTGCCACCAGCCCGGGACGGGGTTCACCCCTCCACTTT
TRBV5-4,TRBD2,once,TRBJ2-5,CASSQGLAGKETQYF,TGTGCCAGCAGCCAGGGACTAGCGGGGAAAGAGACCCAGTACTTC
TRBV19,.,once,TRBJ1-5,CASSIRRGSNQPQHF,TGTGCCAGTAGTATAAGAAGGGGAAGCAATCAGCCCCAGCATTTT
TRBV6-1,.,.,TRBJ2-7,CASSERGGESVEQYF,TGTGCCAGCAGTGAACGGGGCGGGGAAAGCGTCGAGCAGTACTTC
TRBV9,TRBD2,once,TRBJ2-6,CASSTFRGTSPGANVLTF,TGTGCCAGCAGCACCTTTCGGGGGACTAGCCCTGGGGCCAACGTCCTGACTTTC
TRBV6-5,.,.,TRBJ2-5,CASSPSPQETQYF,TGTGCCAGCAGTCCTTCACCACAAGAGACCCAGTACTTC
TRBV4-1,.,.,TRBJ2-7,CASSQEEGGRAVLRAEQYF,.
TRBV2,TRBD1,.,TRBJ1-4,CASSATGGRNEKLFF,TGTGCCAGCAGTGCTACAGGGGGGAGAAATGAAAAACTGTTTTTT
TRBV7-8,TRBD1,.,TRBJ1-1,CASSLPGQNPNGAFF,TGTGCCAGCAGCTTACCGGGACAGAACCCCAACGGGGCTTTCTTT
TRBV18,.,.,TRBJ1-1,CASSLPPGTPRTEAFF,TGTGCCAGCTCGCTTCCACCGGGCACCCCGAGGACTGAAGCTTTCTTT
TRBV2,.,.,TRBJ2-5,CASSANQETQYF,TGTGCCAGCAGTGCAAATCAAGAGACCCAGTACTTC
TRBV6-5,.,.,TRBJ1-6,CAAGVRPLHF,TGTGCCGCCGGGGTAAGGCCCCTCCACTTT
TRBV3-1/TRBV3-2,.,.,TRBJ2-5,CASSHRQETQYF,TGTGCCAGCAGCCATCGCCAAGAGACCCAGTACTTC
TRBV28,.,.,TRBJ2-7,CASRPSRGGYEQYF,TGTGCCAGCAGGCCCTCCAGGGGAGGGTACGAGCAGTACTTC
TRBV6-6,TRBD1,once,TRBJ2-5,CASSYRGLETQYF,TGTGCCAGCAGTTACAGGGGGCTTGAGACCCAGTACTTC
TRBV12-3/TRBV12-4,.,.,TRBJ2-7,CASGGLSYEQYF,TGTGCCAGTGGCGGTTTAAGCTACGAGCAGTACTTC
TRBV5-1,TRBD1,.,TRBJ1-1,CASSLGDSNTEAFF,TGCGCCAGCAGCTTGGGGGACAGCAACACTGAAGCTTTCTTT
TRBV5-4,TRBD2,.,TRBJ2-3,CASSLRGSEDTQYF,TGTGCCAGCAGCTTACGCGGGAGCGAAGATACGCAGTATTTT
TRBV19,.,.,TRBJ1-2,CASSILTTKPTYGYTF,TGTGCCAGTAGTATACTAACAACCAAGCCTACCTATGGCTACACCTTC
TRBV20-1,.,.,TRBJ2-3,CSAPVGDTQYF,TGCAGTGCCCCTGTGGGAGATACGCAGTATTTT
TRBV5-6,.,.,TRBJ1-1,CASSLVGGLNTEAFF,TGTGCCAGCAGCTTGGTGGGCGGACTGAACACTGAAGCTTTCTTT
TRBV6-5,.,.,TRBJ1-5,CASKTGDQPQHF,TGTGCCAGCAAAACGGGCGATCAGCCCCAGCATTTT
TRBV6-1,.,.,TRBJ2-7,CASSTPLSNRYF,TGTGCCAGCAGTACCCCCCTATCGAACCGGTACTTC
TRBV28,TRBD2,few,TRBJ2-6,CASRRTSEGSGANVLTF,TGTGCCAGCAGACGGACTAGCGAAGGCTCTGGGGCCAACGTCCTGACTTTC
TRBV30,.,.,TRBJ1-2,CAWSVGGAWDGYTF,TGTGCCTGGAGTGTAGGGGGGGCTTGGGATGGCTACACCTTC
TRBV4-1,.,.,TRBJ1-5,CASSQVFRGRGNQPQHF,TGCGCCAGCAGCCAAGTCTTCCGAGGGCGCGGCAATCAGCCCCAGCATTTT
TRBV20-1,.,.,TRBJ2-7,CSASHRDYEQYF,TGCAGTGCTAGTCATAGGGACTACGAGCAGTACTTC
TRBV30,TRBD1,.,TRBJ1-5,CAWSVQGAKQPQHF,TGTGCCTGGAGTGTACAGGGGGCGAAACAGCCCCAGCATTTT